This record looks at one TCR beta chain sequence and its context. This specimen belongs to a study of blood T cell repertoires in COVID-19. Cohorts were assigned according to the clinical history that participants reported. This table comes from immunoSEQ multiplex PCR, and its TCRdb copy is limited to in-frame clones, with some not included. The sample has approximately 300,000 clones; 86% are singletons. Sequencing was performed on PBMCs or T cells enriched from blood (not recorded which). The clonotype comes from a woman under 30 who had recovered from COVID-19.

The CDR3 reads CASSQDLSTWDRGTEAFF. The DNA for the CDR3 is TGCGCCAGCAGCCAAGACCTATCAACTTGGGACAGGGGCACTGAAGCTTTCTTT. This chain connects TRBV4-3 to TRBJ1-1; 10 bases line up with TRBD1. Trimming removed 0 bases from V and 4 bases from J; junction bases left unmatched: 11. The CDR3 loop spans 18 amino acids. The germline V gene encodes CDR1 LGHNA and CDR2 YSLEER.